This TCR beta chain originates from a study of blood T cell repertoires in COVID-19. Study summary: Sample material is recorded as cDNA or gDNA derived from T cells, B-cell-depleted T cells, or PBMCs.

CDR1 and CDR2 (germline): MGHRA, YSYEKL. CDR3 size: 16 residues. V was cut by 4 bases and J by 5 bases, with 19 bases left in between. Libraries were prepared by immunoSEQ multiplex PCR; TCRdb keeps only in-frame clonotypes and omits some of them. Among under 80,000 clones listed, over 80% were seen once. What was sequenced was peripheral blood. J is TRBJ2-3 and V is TRBV4-1; tentative D call: TRBD1 (7 bases). This receptor was taken from a man between 65 and 80 years old with acute or convalescent COVID-19. The CDR3, as DNA: TGCGCCAGCAGCCCCGCCACAGGGGAGGTTGGAGATACGCAGTATTTT. Translated, it gives CASSPATGEVGDTQYF.